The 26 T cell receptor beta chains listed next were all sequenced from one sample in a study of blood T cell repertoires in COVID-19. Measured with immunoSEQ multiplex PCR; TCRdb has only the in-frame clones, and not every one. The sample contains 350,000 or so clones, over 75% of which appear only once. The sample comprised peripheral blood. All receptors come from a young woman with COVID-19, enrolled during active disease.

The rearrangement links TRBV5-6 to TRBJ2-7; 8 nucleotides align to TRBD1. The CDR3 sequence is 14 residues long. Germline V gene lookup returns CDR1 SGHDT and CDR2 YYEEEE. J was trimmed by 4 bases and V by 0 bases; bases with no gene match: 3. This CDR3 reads CASSLGTGLYEQYF. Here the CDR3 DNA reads TGTGCCAGCAGCTTGGGGACAGGGTTGTACGAGCAGTACTTC.

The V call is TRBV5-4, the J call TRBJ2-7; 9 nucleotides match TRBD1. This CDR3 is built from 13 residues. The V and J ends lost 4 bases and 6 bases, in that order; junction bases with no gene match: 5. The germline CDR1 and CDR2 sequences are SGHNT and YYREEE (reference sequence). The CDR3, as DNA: TGTGCCAGCAGCCGGGGACAGGGCGGCGAGCAGTACTTC. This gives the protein CASSRGQGGEQYF.

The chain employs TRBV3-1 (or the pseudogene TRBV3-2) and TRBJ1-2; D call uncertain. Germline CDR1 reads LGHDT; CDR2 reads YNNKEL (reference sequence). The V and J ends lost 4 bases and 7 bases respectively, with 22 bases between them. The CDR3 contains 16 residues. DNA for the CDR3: TGTGCCAGCAGCCCTCTAGCGACTCAATCGGGCAGTGGCTACACCTTC. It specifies CASSPLATQSGSGYTF.

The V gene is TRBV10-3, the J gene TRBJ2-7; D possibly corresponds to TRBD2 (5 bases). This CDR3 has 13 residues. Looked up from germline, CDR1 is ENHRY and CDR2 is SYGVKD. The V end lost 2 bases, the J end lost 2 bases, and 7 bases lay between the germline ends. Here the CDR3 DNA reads TGTGCCATCAGTGAGCGGGAAACCTACGAGCAGTACTTC. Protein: CAISERETYEQYF.

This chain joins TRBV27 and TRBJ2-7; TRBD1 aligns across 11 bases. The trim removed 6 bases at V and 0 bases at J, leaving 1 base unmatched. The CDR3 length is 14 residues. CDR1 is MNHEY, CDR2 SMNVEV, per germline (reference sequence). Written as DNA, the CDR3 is TGTGCCAGCAGGGGGACAGGGGGCTCCTACGAGCAGTACTTC. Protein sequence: CASRGTGGSYEQYF.

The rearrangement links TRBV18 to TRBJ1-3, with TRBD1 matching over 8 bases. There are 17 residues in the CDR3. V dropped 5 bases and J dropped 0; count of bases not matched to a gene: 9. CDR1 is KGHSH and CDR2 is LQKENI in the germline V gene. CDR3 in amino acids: CASSERTGPSSGNTIYF. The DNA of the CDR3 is TGTGCCAGCTCAGAGAGGACAGGGCCCAGCTCTGGAAACACCATATATTTT. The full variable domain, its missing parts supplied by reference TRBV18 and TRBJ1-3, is NAGVMQNPRHLVRRRGQEARLRCSPMKGHSHVYWYRQLPEEGLKFMVYLQKENIIDESGMPKERFSAEFPKEGPSILRIQQVVRGDSAAYFCASSERTGPSSGNTIYFGEGSWLTVV.

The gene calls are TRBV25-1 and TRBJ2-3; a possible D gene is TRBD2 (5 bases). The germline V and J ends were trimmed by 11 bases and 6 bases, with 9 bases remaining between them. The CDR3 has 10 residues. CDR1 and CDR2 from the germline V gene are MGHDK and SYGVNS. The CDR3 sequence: CAYPGDTQYF. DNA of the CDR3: TGTGCCTACCCGGGGGATACGCAGTATTTT.

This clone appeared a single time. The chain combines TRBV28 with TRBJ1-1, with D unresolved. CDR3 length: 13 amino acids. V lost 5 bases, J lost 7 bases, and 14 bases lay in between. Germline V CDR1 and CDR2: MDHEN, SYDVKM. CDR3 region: CASSVGNLDEAFF. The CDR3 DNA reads TGTGCCAGCAGTGTCGGGAACCTGGATGAAGCTTTCTTT.

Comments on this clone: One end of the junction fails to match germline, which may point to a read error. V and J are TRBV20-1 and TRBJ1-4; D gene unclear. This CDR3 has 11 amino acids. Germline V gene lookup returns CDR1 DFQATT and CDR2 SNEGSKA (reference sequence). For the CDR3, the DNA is TGCAGTGCTACACTCAAAGACACATTTTGCTTT. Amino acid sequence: CSATLKDTFCF.

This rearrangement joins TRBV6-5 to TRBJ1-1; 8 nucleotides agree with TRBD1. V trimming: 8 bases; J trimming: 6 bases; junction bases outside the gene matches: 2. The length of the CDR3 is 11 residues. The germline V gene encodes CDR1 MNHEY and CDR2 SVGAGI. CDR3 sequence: CASGRGPEAFF. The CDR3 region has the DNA TGTGCCAGCGGCAGGGGGCCTGAAGCTTTCTTT.

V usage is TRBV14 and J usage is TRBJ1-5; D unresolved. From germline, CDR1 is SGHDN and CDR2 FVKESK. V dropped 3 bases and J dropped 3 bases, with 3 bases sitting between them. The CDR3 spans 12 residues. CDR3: CASSHHNQPQHF. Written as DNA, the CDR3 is TGTGCCAGCAGCCACCACAATCAGCCCCAGCATTTT.

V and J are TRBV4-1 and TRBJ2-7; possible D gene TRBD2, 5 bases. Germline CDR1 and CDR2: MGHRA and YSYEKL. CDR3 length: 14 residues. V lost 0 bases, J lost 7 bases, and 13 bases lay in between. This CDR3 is CASSQEEASWEQYF. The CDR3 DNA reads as TGCGCCAGCAGCCAAGAGGAGGCATCGTGGGAGCAGTACTTC.

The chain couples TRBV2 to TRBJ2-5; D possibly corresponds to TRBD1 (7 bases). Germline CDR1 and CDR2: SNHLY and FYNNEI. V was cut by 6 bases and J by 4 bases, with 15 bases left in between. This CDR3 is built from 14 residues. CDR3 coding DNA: TGTGCCAGCAGGGAGGGACAGCGAGGAGAGACCCAGTACTTC. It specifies CASREGQRGETQYF.

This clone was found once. The CDR3 nucleotides read TGCGCCAGCAGCCTGAGAGTAGCGGTAAACAATGAGCAGTTCTTC. Protein product: CASSLRVAVNNEQFF. The V and J genes are TRBV5-1 and TRBJ2-1; weak D call: TRBD2 (6 bases). There are 15 residues in the CDR3. CDR1 is SGHRS and CDR2 is YFSETQ in the germline V gene. V lost 4 bases and J 5 bases, leaving 16 bases between the germline ends.

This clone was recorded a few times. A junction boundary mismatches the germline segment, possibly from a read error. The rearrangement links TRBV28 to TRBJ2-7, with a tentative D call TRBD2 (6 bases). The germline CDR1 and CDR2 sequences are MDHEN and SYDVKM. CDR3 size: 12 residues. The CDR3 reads CASSLPSGTGDF. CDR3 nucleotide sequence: TGTGCCAGCAGTTTACCCTCCGGGACTGGGGACTTC.

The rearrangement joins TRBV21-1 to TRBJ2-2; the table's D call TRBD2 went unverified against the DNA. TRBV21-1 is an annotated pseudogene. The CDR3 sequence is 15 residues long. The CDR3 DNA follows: TGTGCCAGCAGCAAAGTAAGCGGTGCCACCGGGGAGCTGTTTTTT. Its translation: CASSKVSGATGELFF.

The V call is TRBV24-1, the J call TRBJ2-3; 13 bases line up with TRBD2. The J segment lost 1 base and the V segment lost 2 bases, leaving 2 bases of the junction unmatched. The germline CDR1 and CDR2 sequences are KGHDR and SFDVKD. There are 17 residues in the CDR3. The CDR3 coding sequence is TGTGCCACCAGTGATTGGACTAGCGGGGGTGGCACAGATACGCAGTATTTT. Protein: CATSDWTSGGGTDTQYF.

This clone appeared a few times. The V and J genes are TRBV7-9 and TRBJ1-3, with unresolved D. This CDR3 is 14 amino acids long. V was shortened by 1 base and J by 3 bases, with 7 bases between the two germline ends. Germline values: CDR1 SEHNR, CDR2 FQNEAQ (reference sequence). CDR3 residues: CASSLGADGNTIYF. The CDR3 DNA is TGTGCCAGCAGCTTAGGTGCGGATGGAAACACCATATATTTT. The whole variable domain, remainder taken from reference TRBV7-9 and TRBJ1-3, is DTGVSQNPRHKITKRGQNVTFRCDPISEHNRLYWYRQTLGQGPEFLTYFQNEAQLEKSRLLSDRFSAERPKGSFSTLEIQRTEQGDSAMYLCASSLGADGNTIYFGEGSWLTVV.

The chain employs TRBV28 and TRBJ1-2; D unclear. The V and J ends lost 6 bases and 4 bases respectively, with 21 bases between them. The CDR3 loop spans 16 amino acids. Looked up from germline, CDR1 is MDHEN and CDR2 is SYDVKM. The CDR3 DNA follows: TGTGCCAGCAGGTTTTTGTTTGGGAGTGGCTTCTATGGCTACACCTTC. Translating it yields CASRFLFGSGFYGYTF.

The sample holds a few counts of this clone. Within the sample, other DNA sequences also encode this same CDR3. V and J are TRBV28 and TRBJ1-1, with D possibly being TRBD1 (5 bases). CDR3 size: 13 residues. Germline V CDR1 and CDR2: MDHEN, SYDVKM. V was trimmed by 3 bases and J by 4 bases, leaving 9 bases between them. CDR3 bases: TGTGCCAGCAGTTTCCAGGGCAGCACTGAAGCTTTCTTT. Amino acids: CASSFQGSTEAFF.

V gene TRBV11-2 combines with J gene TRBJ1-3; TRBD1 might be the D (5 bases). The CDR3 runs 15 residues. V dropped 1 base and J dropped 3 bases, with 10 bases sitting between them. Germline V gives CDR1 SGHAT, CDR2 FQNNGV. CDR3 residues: CASSLGGGSGNTIYF. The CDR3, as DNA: TGTGCCAGCAGCTTAGGTGGGGGGAGTGGAAACACCATATATTTT. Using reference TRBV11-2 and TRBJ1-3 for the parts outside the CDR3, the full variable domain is EAGVAQSPRYKIIEKRQSVAFWCNPISGHATLYWYQQILGQGPKLLIQFQNNGVVDDSQLPKDRFSAERLKGVDSTLKIQPAKLEDSAVYLCASSLGGGSGNTIYFGEGSWLTVV.

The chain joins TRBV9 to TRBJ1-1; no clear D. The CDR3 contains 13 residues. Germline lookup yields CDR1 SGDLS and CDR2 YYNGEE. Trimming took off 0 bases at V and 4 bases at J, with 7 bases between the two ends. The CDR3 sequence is CASSVERGTEAFF. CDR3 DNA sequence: TGTGCCAGCAGCGTAGAACGGGGCACTGAAGCTTTCTTT. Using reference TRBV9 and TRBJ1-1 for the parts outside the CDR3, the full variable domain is DSGVTQTPKHLITATGQRVTLRCSPRSGDLSVYWYQQSLDQGLQFLIQYYNGEERAKGNILERFSAQQFPDLHSELNLSSLELGDSALYFCASSVERGTEAFFGQGTRLTVV.

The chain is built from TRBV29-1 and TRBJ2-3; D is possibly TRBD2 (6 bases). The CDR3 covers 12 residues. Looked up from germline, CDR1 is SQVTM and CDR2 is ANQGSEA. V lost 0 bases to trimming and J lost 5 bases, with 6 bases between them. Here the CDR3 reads CSVEEGGDTQYF. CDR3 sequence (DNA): TGCAGCGTTGAAGAGGGGGGAGATACGCAGTATTTT.

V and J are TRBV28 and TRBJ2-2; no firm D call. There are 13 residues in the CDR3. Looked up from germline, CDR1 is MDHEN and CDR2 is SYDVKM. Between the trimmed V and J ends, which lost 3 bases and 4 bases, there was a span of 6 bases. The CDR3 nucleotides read TGTGCCAGCAGTTTCCCGAGCACCGGGGAGCTGTTTTTT. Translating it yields CASSFPSTGELFF.

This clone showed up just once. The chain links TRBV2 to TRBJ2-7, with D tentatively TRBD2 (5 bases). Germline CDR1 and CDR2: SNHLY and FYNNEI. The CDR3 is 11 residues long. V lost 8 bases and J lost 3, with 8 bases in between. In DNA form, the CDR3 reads TGTGCCAGCGGGAGACTCTACGAGCAGTACTTC. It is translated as CASGRLYEQYF.

CDR3 region: CASSDRESGANVLTF. Here the CDR3 DNA reads TGTGCCAGCAGCGACAGGGAGTCTGGGGCCAACGTCCTGACTTTC. J is TRBJ2-6 and V is TRBV13, with 7 bases aligning to TRBD1. The V segment lost 5 bases and the J segment 1 base; nucleotides outside the gene matches: 2. The CDR3 is 15 residues long. Germline V gene data show CDR1 as PRHDT and CDR2 as FYEKMQ (reference sequence).